This entry describes one T cell receptor beta chain. Sequencing used immunoSEQ multiplex PCR; TCRdb keeps in-frame clones, though not all of them. The profile shows under 40,000 clones, roughly 90% of them singletons. The entry originates in a study of T cell changes during pregnancy in multiple sclerosis. The germline CDR1 and CDR2 sequences are MNHNS and SASEGT. The V segment lost 7 bases and the J segment 5 bases; nucleotides outside the gene matches: 8. There are 14 residues in the CDR3. J is TRBJ2-7 and V is TRBV6-1; 10 bases align to TRBD1. This specimen consisted of peripheral blood, obtained in the third trimester of pregnancy. The origin of this receptor is a female donor in good health, enrolled as a control in a pregnancy study. This CDR3 is CASTIGQGGNEQYF. The CDR3 nucleotides read TGTGCCAGCACCATTGGACAGGGGGGTAACGAGCAGTACTTC.